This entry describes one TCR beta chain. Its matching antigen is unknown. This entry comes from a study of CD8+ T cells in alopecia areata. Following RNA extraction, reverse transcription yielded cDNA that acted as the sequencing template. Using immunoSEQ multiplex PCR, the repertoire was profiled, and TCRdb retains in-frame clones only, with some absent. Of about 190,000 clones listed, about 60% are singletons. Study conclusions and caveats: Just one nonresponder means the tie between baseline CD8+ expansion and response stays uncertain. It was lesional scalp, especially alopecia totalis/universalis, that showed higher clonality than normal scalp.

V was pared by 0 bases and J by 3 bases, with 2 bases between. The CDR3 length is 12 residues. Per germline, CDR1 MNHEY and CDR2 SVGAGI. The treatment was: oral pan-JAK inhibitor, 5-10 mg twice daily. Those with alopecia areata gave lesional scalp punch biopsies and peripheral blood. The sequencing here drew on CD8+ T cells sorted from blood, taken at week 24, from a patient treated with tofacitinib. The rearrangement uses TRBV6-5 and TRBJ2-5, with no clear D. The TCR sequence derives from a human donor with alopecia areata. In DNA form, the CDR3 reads TGTGCCAGCAGTTACTCAGAAGAGACCCAGTACTTC. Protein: CASSYSEETQYF.